Shown below are 21 T cell receptor beta chains from a single sample sequenced in a study of blood T cells in healthy people across ages. The use of a sample-barcoded 5' primer and a J-beta primer mix characterized a second PCR of about 7 to 12 cycles. TCRdb re-called the 5' RACE reads through MiXCR, storing one row per CDR3 protein. The data show about 650,000 distinct CDR3 sequences, approximately 31% seen once. Input material: blood. Receptor source: a woman older than 75 in good health.

The rearrangement joins TRBV7-9 to TRBJ2-5; D is tentatively TRBD1 or TRBD2 (5 bases each). The CDR3 totals 13 residues. Germline V CDR1 and CDR2: SEHNR, FQNEAQ (reference sequence). V dropped 5 bases and J dropped 7 bases, with 14 bases sitting between them. The CDR3 reads CASSGDRTGTQYF. CDR3 DNA: TGTGCCAGCAGCGGGGACCGAACTGGGACCCAGTACTTC.

The V gene is TRBV6-5, the J gene TRBJ2-5; TRBD2 agrees at 9 bases. Unmatched junction bases numbered 25, after V lost 2 bases and J lost 6 bases. CDR3 length equals 21 residues. Germline assignment: CDR1 MNHEY and CDR2 SVGAGI. CDR3 nucleotides: TGTGCCAGCAGTTACAACCCCGATTTTCAGAGCGGGGGGCAAAGCGTGAAGACCCAGTACTTC. It specifies CASSYNPDFQSGGQSVKTQYF.

The genes are TRBV4-1 and TRBJ2-3; the match to TRBD2 covers 8 bases. The V segment lost 0 bases and the J segment 4 bases; nucleotides outside the gene matches: 3. The CDR3 consists of 15 residues. The germline V gene has CDR1 MGHRA and CDR2 YSYEKL. The CDR3 protein is CASSQERGGPDTQYF. The CDR3 coding sequence is TGCGCCAGCAGCCAAGAACGGGGGGGCCCAGATACGCAGTATTTT.

This clonotype appeared many times. The chain uses TRBV7-2 and TRBJ2-5; 11 nucleotides line up with TRBD2. Germline V gene lookup returns CDR1 SGHTA and CDR2 FQGNSA. CDR3 length equals 15 residues. After removal of 7 bases from V and 0 bases from J, the junction contained 4 bases not matched to a gene. The CDR3 DNA sequence: TGTGCCAGCACCCGACTAGCGGGGTACCAAGAGACCCAGTACTTC. As protein: CASTRLAGYQETQYF.

This clonotype was counted many times. The V gene is TRBV28, the J gene TRBJ2-7; D may be TRBD2 (6 bases). The germline V and J ends were trimmed by 7 bases and 4 bases, with 8 bases remaining between them. CDR3 size: 11 residues. Germline lookup yields CDR1 MDHEN and CDR2 SYDVKM. In DNA, the CDR3 is TGTGCCAGCACGGAGGGGTACGAGCAGTACTTC. Protein product: CASTEGYEQYF. Drawing the rest from reference TRBV28 and TRBJ2-7, the complete variable domain is DVKVTQSSRYLVKRTGEKVFLECVQDMDHENMFWYRQDPGLGLRLIYFSYDVKMKEKGDIPEGYSVSREKKERFSLILESASTNQTSMYLCASTEGYEQYFGPGTRLTVT.

The CDR3 protein is CAWGTVQETQYF. The CDR3 DNA reads TGTGCCTGGGGGACCGTACAAGAGACCCAGTACTTC. This sequence joins TRBV30 and TRBJ2-5, with D possibly being TRBD1 or TRBD2 (5 bases each). Germline V gene data show CDR1 as GTSNPN and CDR2 as SVGIG (reference sequence). The CDR3 covers 12 residues. V lost 5 bases, J lost 2 bases, and 9 bases lay in between.

About this clonotype itself: This sequence may be a read error, since a much larger clone differs from it by one base. The rearrangement links TRBV7-8 to TRBJ2-7, with 7 bases that match TRBD1. The CDR3 totals 16 residues. Per germline, CDR1 SGHVS and CDR2 FQNEAQ. CDR3: CAGRRNPGTARSHQYF. Written as DNA, the CDR3 is TGTGCCGGCAGGCGGAACCCCGGGACAGCCAGGAGCCACCAGTACTTC.

The chain carries TRBV6-5 and TRBJ1-1; D is uncertain. Trimming shortened V by 6 bases and J by 3 bases, and 20 bases separated the two germline ends. Looked up from germline, CDR1 is MNHEY and CDR2 is SVGAGI. The CDR3 is 16 residues long. CDR3: CASSPRGGRAYTEAFF. CDR3 sequence (DNA): TGTGCCAGCAGCCCAAGAGGCGGAAGGGCGTACACTGAAGCTTTCTTT.

The rearrangement links TRBV5-4 to TRBJ2-5, with 9 bases matching TRBD2. This CDR3 spans 16 amino acids. V gave up 4 bases and J gave up 11 bases; unmatched junction bases: 18. CDR1 SGHNT and CDR2 YYREEE come from the germline V gene (reference sequence). The CDR3 here is CASSPGSGGPRNEQYF. The CDR3 region has the DNA TGTGCCAGCAGCCCGGGGAGCGGGGGGCCTCGCAATGAGCAGTACTTC.

The V gene is TRBV20-1, the J gene TRBJ2-4; D is unresolved. V lost 3 bases to trimming and J lost 1 base, with 13 bases between them. CDR1 and CDR2 (germline): DFQATT, SNEGSKA (reference sequence). There are 15 residues in the CDR3. This CDR3 is CSASIPGLAKNIQYF. DNA for the CDR3: TGCAGTGCTAGTATACCGGGCTTGGCCAAAAACATTCAGTACTTC.

This clonotype was observed at least ten times. This chain links TRBV20-1 with TRBJ2-3; 9 bases align to TRBD2. Trimming took 4 bases from V and 4 from J; bases not matched to a gene: 9. The length of the CDR3 is 15 residues. Germline-derived CDR1 and CDR2 are DFQATT and SNEGSKA (reference sequence). This CDR3 is CSATDVGGGADTQYF. CDR3 bases: TGCAGTGCTACCGACGTCGGCGGGGGGGCAGATACGCAGTATTTT.

This clonotype has only a few counts. The chain recombines TRBV11-2 with TRBJ2-6, with a tentative D call TRBD2 (6 bases). The CDR3 extends over 17 amino acids. Looked up from germline, CDR1 is SGHAT and CDR2 is FQNNGV. Trimming pared 3 bases from V and 4 bases from J, leaving 16 bases between. The CDR3, as DNA: TGTGCCAGCAGCTTGGCGGGGAGGTACGCCGGGGCCAACGTCCTGACTTTC. Encoded protein: CASSLAGRYAGANVLTF.

This clonotype was found many times. The rearrangement joins TRBV20-1 to TRBJ2-7, with 9 bases fitting TRBD1. The germline CDR1 and CDR2 sequences are DFQATT and SNEGSKA (reference sequence). The CDR3 length is 13 residues. Losses at the gene ends were 6 bases for V and 6 bases for J; bases not matched to a gene: 9. The CDR3 DNA sequence: TGCAGTGCACTGCCGGGACAGGGATCCGAGCAGTACTTC. Translated, it gives CSALPGQGSEQYF.

The V gene is TRBV29-1, the J gene TRBJ2-3; D is possibly TRBD1 or TRBD2 (5 bases each). Germline CDR1 and CDR2: SQVTM and ANQGSEA. CDR3 length: 10 amino acids. Trimming pared 3 bases from V and 8 bases from J, leaving 6 bases between. CDR3 loop: CSVERGTQYF. The CDR3 nucleotides read TGCAGCGTTGAGAGGGGTACGCAGTATTTT.

This clonotype appeared a few times. V and J are TRBV20-1 and TRBJ1-6; no reliable D call. Per the germline V gene, CDR1 is DFQATT and CDR2 is SNEGSKA (reference sequence). The V gene lost 3 bases and the J gene lost 0 bases, with 9 bases spanning the gap. The length of the CDR3 is 15 residues. CDR3 sequence reads: CSARVAGSYNSPLHF. The CDR3, as DNA: TGCAGTGCTAGGGTCGCGGGCTCCTATAATTCACCCCTCCACTTT.

This clonotype was counted ten times or more. The chain joins TRBV4-3 to TRBJ2-1, with 11 bases fitting TRBD2. Germline CDR1 and CDR2: LGHNA and YSLEER. The CDR3 loop spans 15 amino acids. J was trimmed by 9 bases and V by 2 bases; bases with no gene match: 6. The CDR3 spells CASSQLAGGLSEQFF. CDR3 coding DNA: TGCGCCAGCAGCCAACTAGCGGGGGGACTCAGTGAGCAGTTCTTC.

In this sample, this clonotype turned up many times. The chain links TRBV11-2 to TRBJ1-1; D is perhaps TRBD1 (5 bases). V was trimmed by 6 bases and J by 7 bases, leaving 15 bases between them. The CDR3 consists of 13 residues. Germline CDR1 and CDR2: SGHAT and FQNNGV. The CDR3 bases are TGTGCCAGCAGAATGGCCGGGGGGTTTGAAGCTTTCTTT. Encoded protein: CASRMAGGFEAFF.

This clonotype was seen more than once but under ten times. Being one base from a much bigger clone, this may be a read error. V is TRBV7-2 and J is TRBJ1-4, with TRBD1 as a possible D gene (5 bases). This CDR3 contains 15 residues. Germline V lookup: CDR1 SGHTA, CDR2 FQGNSA. CDR3 sequence (DNA): TGTGCCAGCAGCTCCAGGGTGGGGGGAGGTGAAAAACGGTTTTTT. This translates into CASSSRVGGGEKRFF.

The chain employs TRBV30 and TRBJ1-1; D unclear. Germline-derived CDR1 and CDR2 are GTSNPN and SVGIG (reference sequence). V lost 2 bases and J lost 3, with 7 bases in between. The CDR3 spans 12 residues. The CDR3 spells CAWSPWDTEAFF. The CDR3 DNA reads TGTGCCTGGAGTCCATGGGACACTGAAGCTTTCTTT.

The rearrangement joins TRBV28 to TRBJ2-3, with unresolved D. V lost 5 bases and J lost 0, with 15 bases in between. From germline, CDR1 is MDHEN and CDR2 SYDVKM. CDR3 size: 16 residues. The CDR3 loop reads CASSVSGRASTDTQYF. CDR3 nucleotide sequence: TGTGCCAGCAGTGTATCCGGACGGGCTAGCACAGATACGCAGTATTTT.

In regard to this clonotype: This may stem from a read error, because a much larger clone lies one nucleotide away. The CDR3 is CASSQSWGGDAQYF. The CDR3 DNA reads as TGTGCCAGCAGCCAATCTTGGGGTGGGGATGCGCAGTATTTT. This sequence joins TRBV3-1 and TRBJ2-3, with unresolved D. The germline CDR1 and CDR2 sequences are LGHDT and YNNKEL (reference sequence). Trimming took 2 bases from V and 10 from J, leaving 16 bases between them. The CDR3 runs to 14 residues.